This T cell receptor (beta chain) was sequenced during a study of Ad26.COV2.S vaccination and SARS-CoV-2 variants (TCRdb year 2021). For context, the study as a whole: Donors in the vaccine arm were drawn from COV1001, a phase I-IIa trial of Ad26.COV2.S in healthy adults that was multicentre, randomized, double-blind and placebo-controlled. Ad26.COV2.S was administered intramuscularly at a dose of 5x10^10 or 1x10^11 viral particles, either as one shot or as two shots given 56 days apart. Trial participants were randomized into five groups of five: low-dose or high-dose Ad26.COV2.S given once or twice, or placebo on both occasions. A total of approximately 32 samples were included in the TCR-sequenced set, comprising around 20 Ad26.COV2.S vaccine recipients, 5 placebo recipients and 8 SARS-CoV-2 convalescent individuals. The specificity and breadth of SARS-CoV-2-reactive T cell receptors after Ad26.COV2.S vaccination were assessed by TCRbeta repertoire sequencing. Blinding of investigators to trial group allocation was maintained during experiments and outcome assessment.

The CDR3 runs 13 residues from the cysteine to the phenylalanine. The sequence is cut down to CDR3 DNA, 39 bases in frame from base 1. CDR1 and CDR2 (SQVTM, ANQGSEA) derive from the germline V gene. V gives up 7 bases and J gives up 3 bases, and the segment between their germline ends measures 13 bases. Notes on this clone: The specificity of this receptor is unknown. There are no base qualities to consult, and no much larger clone falls within one base.

In light of the paper, this sample's treatment or condition label describes: roughly 20 received Ad26.COV2.S at low or high dose, single or two shots; a few received placebo; per-sample allocation not given. Repertoires of vaccine and placebo recipients were sequenced from samples collected on day 63 after the first injection. Cohort 1b enrolled some 25 adults aged 18-55 years at a single site in Boston, USA, between 29 July and 7 August 2020. Ad26.COV2.S was a replication-incompetent adenovirus type 26 vector expressing a prefusion-stabilized SARS-CoV-2 spike protein from the original Wuhan strain. What the work shows at the level of the full study, not this receptor alone: It was noted by the authors that total T cell responses may have been underestimated by the TCR breadth and depth analyses. Comparable non-spike TCR breadth was observed between vaccine and placebo recipients, consistent with only spike being contained in the vaccine. Ad26.COV2.S recipients had higher spike-specific TCR breadth than placebo recipients (P = 0.0014). The study was not powered for comparison of responses between vaccine doses or regimens. Substantial breadth of spike-specific CD8+ and CD4+ T cell responses was reported after vaccination.

The immunoSEQ Assay was used to sequence TCRbeta CDR3 regions. After extraction, genomic DNA underwent amplification by bias-controlled multiplex PCR, followed by high-throughput sequencing. The original pipeline was this. To quantify the absolute abundance of every unique TCRbeta CDR3 region, sequences were collapsed and filtered. T cell fraction was estimated by normalizing TCRbeta template counts to usable DNA, with usable DNA measured through amplification of reference genes found in all nucleated cells. Repertoire TCRs were annotated as SARS-CoV-2-specific by exact matching of V gene, CDR3 amino acid sequence and J gene to a known reactive TCR set. The reference SARS-CoV-2 TCR set was obtained from MIRA and was filtered for enrichment in COVID-19-positive ImmuneCODE repertoires, whereby public or cross-reactive TCRs were removed. Drawing on the MIRA antigens, annotated TCRs were analysed further at the level of specific ORF or position within ORF. Depth was the summed frequency of annotated unique rearrangements, while breadth was defined as annotated unique rearrangements over total unique productive rearrangements. TCR breadth was compared between groups using two-sided Wilcoxon rank-sum tests. This is the immuneACCESS table as TCRdb keeps it, with only in-frame sequences that have V and J called. A part of the clones is gone; compared with another copy, unresolved V genes explain less than half, and the rest is unexplained. For V, J and clone size, that table is used; D and trimming come from the DNA. A total of some 400,000 clones appear in this sample, 75% to 90% of them only once. The ten largest clonotypes hold 1.9% of the sample.

This sequence was found in a person aged 18-65 years who received the Ad26.COV2.S COVID-19 vaccine or a placebo. The material sequenced was peripheral blood, taken in a trial of Ad26.COV2.S vaccine versus placebo. Recombination linked TRBV29-1 to TRBJ2-1; TRBD2 is perhaps the D gene, given 5 matching bases. The CDR3 is CSASGTLYNEQFF. The DNA sequence reads TGCAGCGCCAGCGGTACCCTCTACAATGAGCAGTTCTTC.